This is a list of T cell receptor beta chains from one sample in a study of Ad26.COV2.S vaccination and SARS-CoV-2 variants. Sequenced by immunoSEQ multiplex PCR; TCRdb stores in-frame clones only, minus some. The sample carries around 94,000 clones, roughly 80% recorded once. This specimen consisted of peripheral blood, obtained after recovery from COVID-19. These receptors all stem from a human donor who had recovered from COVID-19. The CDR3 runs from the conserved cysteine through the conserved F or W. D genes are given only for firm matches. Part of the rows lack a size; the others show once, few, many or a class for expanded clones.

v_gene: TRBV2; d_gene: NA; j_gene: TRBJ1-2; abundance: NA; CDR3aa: CASSLYLGGYGYTF; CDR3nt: TGTGCCAGCAGTCTGTACCTTGGAGGGTATGGCTACACCTTC
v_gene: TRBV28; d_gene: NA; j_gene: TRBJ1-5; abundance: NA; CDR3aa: CASNNQPQHF; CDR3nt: TGTGCCAGCAACAATCAGCCCCAGCATTTT
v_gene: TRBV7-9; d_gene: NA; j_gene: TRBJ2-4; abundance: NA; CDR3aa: CASSFGQRAKNIQYF; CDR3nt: TGTGCCAGCAGCTTTGGGCAGAGGGCCAAAAACATTCAGTACTTC
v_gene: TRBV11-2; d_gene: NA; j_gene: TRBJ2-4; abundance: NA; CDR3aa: CASSSWTGKNIQYF; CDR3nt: TGTGCCAGCAGCTCCTGGACGGGAAAAAACATTCAGTACTTC
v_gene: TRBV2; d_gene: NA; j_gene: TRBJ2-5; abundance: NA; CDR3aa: CASSETPVLAGTQYF; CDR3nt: TGTGCCAGCAGTGAAACCCCAGTTTTGGCCGGGACCCAGTACTTC
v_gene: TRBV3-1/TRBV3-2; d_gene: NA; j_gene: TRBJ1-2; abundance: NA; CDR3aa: CASSQFQGDYGYTF; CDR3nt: TGTGCCAGCAGCCAATTCCAGGGCGACTATGGCTACACCTTC
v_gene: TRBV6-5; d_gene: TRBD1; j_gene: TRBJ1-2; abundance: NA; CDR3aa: CASRGTGNYGYTF; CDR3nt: TGTGCCAGCCGCGGGACAGGGAACTATGGCTACACCTTC
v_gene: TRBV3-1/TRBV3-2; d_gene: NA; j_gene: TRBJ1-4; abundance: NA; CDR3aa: CASSQMSGFATNEKLFF; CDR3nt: TGTGCCAGCAGCCAAATGAGTGGGTTTGCAACTAATGAAAAACTGTTTTTT
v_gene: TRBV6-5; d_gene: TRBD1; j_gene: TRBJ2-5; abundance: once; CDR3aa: CASSPGQEIGTQYF; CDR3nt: TGTGCCAGCAGTCCGGGACAGGAGATAGGGACCCAGTACTTC
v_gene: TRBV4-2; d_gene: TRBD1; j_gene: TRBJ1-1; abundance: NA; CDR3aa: CASSQYYNRDRVNTEAFF; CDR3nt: TGTGCCAGCAGCCAGTACTATAACCGGGACAGGGTGAACACTGAAGCTTTCTTT
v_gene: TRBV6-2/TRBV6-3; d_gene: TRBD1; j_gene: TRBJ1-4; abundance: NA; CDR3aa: CASSEQGDAQKLFF; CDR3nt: TGTGCCAGCAGCGAACAGGGGGACGCACAAAAACTGTTTTTT
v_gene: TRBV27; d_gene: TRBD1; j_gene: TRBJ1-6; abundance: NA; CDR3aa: CASSLSDREPNSPLHF; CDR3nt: TGTGCCAGCAGTTTATCGGACAGGGAGCCAAATTCACCCCTCCACTTT
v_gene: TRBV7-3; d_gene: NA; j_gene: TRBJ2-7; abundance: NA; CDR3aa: CASSFTPDGEQYF; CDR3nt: TGTGCCAGCAGCTTCACGCCAGACGGCGAGCAGTACTTC
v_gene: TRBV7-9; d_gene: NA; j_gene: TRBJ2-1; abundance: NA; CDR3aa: CASSLWAAGPSYNEQFF; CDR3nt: TGTGCCAGCAGCTTATGGGCTGCTGGACCCTCCTACAATGAGCAGTTCTTC
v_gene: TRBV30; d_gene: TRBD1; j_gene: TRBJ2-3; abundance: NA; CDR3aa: CAWRTGGTDTQYF; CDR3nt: TGTGCCTGGAGGACAGGGGGCACAGATACGCAGTATTTT
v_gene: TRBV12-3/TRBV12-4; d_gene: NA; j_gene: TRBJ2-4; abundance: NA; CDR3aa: CASSLDLIQYF; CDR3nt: TGTGCCAGCTCCTTGGACTTGATTCAGTACTTC
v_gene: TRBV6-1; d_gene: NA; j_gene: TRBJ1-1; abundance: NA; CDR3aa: CASSELTDLEAFF; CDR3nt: TGTGCCAGCAGTGAATTAACCGATCTCGAAGCTTTCTTT
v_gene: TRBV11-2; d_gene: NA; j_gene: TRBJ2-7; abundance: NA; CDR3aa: CASSSQYEQYF; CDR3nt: TGTGCCAGCAGTTCTCAGTACGAGCAGTACTTC
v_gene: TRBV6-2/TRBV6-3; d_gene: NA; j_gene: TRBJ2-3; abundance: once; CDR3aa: CASSLIKGTQYF; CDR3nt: TGTGCCAGCAGTTTAATTAAAGGTACGCAGTATTTT
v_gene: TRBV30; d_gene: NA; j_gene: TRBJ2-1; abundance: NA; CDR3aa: CAHRDYNEQFF; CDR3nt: TGTGCCCACCGGGACTACAATGAGCAGTTCTTC
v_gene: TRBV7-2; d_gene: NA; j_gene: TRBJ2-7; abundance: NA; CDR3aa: CASSASFGGYEQYF; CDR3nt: TGTGCCAGCAGCGCTTCCTTCGGGGGCTACGAGCAGTACTTC
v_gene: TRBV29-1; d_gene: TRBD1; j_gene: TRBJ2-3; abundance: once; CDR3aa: CSVEWDREMDTQYF; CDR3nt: TGCAGCGTTGAATGGGACAGGGAGATGGATACGCAGTATTTT
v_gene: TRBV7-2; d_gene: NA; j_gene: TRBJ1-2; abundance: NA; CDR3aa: CASSLDMNYGYTF; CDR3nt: TGTGCCAGCAGCTTAGACATGAACTATGGCTACACCTTC
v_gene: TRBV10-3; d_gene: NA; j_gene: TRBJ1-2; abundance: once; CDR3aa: CAISELKANYGYTF; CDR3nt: TGTGCCATCAGTGAGCTGAAAGCTAACTATGGCTACACCTTC
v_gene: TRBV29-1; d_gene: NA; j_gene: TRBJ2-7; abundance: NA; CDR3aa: CSVPADYGQYF; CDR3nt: TGCAGCGTCCCCGCAGATTACGGGCAGTACTTC
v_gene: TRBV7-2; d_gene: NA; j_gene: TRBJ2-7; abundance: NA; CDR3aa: CASSQLASSYEQYF; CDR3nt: TGTGCCAGCAGCCAACTAGCATCTAGCTACGAGCAGTACTTC
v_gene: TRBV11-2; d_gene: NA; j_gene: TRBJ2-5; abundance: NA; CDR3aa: CASSSLRGRRGARETQYF; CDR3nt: TGTGCCAGCAGCTCCCTCAGGGGGAGGAGGGGGGCTCGAGAGACCCAGTACTTC
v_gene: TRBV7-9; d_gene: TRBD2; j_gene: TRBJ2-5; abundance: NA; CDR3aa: CASSPPGGGQETQYF; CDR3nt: TGTGCCAGCAGCCCTCCCGGCGGGGGCCAAGAGACCCAGTACTTC
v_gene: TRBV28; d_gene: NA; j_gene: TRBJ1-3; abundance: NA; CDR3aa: CASSPQGQGNTIYF; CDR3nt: TGTGCCAGCAGCCCCCAAGGGCAAGGAAACACCATATATTTT
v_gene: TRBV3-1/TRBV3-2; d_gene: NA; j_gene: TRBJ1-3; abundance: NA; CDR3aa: CASSQNRQRNTIYF; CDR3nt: TGTGCCAGCAGCCAAAATCGACAGAGGAACACCATATATTTT
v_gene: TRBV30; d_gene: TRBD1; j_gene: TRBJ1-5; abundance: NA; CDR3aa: CAWNPQTGMNQPQHF; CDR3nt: TGTGCCTGGAACCCACAGACAGGGATGAATCAGCCCCAGCATTTT
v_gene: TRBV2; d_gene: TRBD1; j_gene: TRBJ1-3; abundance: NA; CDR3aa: CASRKQGADGNTIYF; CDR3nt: TGTGCCAGCAGAAAACAGGGGGCGGACGGAAACACCATATATTTT
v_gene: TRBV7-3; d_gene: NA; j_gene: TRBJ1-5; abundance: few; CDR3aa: CASSIRYQPQHF; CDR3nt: TGTGCCAGCAGCATCAGATATCAGCCCCAGCATTTT
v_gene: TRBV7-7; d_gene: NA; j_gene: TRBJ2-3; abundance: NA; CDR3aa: CASSRSGGAADTQYF; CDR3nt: TGTGCCAGCAGCCGAAGCGGCGGGGCGGCAGATACGCAGTATTTT
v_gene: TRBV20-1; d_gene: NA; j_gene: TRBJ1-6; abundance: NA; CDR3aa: CSASTGGFSPLHF; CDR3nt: TGCAGTGCTAGTACTGGGGGGTTTTCACCCCTCCACTTT
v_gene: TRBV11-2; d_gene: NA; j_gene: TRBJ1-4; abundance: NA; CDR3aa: CASSGGGNEKLFF; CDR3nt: TGTGCCAGCAGTGGCGGGGGGAATGAAAAACTGTTTTTT
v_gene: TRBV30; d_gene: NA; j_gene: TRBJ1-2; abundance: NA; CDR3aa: CAWSRENSYGYTF; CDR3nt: TGTGCCTGGAGTAGGGAGAACTCCTATGGCTACACCTTC
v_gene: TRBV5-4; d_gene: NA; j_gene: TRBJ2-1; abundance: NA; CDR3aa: CASRVGSSSYNEQFF; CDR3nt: TGTGCCAGCAGAGTAGGGTCCAGCTCCTACAATGAGCAGTTCTTC
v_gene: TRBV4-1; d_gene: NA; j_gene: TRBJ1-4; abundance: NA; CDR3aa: CASSPGRWNEKLFF; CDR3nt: TGCGCCAGCAGCCCTGGACGGTGGAATGAAAAACTGTTTTTT
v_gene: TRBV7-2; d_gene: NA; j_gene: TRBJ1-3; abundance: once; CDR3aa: CASSFGPSQGGNTIYF; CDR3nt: TGTGCCAGCAGCTTCGGACCCTCTCAAGGGGGAAACACCATATATTTT
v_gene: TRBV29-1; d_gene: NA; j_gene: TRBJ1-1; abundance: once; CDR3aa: CSGGGRGDTEAFF; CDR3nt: TGCAGCGGCGGCGGGCGGGGGGACACTGAAGCTTTCTTT
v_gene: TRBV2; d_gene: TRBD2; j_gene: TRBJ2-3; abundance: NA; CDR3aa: CASSAGGPLADTQYF; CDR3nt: TGTGCCAGCAGTGCGGGGGGGCCTTTGGCAGATACGCAGTATTTT
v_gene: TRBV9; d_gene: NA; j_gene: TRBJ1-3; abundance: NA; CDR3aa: CASSGGNTIYF; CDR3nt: TGTGCCAGCAGTGGGGGAAACACCATATATTTT
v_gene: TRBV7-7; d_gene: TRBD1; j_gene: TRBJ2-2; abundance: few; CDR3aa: CASSSTGSSTGELFF; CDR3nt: TGTGCCAGCAGTTCGACAGGGTCGAGCACCGGGGAGCTGTTTTTT
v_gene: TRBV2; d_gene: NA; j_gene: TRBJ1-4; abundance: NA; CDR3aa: CATSRGLNEKLFF; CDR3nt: TGTGCCACCTCGCGGGGCTTAAATGAAAAACTGTTTTTT
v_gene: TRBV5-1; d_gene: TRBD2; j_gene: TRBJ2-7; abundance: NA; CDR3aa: CASSLNSGGAGVEQYF; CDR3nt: TGCGCCAGCAGCCTAAATAGCGGGGGGGCCGGGGTGGAGCAGTACTTC
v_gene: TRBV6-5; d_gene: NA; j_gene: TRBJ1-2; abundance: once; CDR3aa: CASSLQKANYGYTF; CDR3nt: TGTGCCAGCAGTTTGCAGAAAGCTAACTATGGCTACACCTTC
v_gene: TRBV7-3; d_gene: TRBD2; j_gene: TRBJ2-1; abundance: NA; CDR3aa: CASTRGSGGINEQFF; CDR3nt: TGTGCCAGCACCCGGGGTAGCGGGGGGATTAATGAGCAGTTCTTC
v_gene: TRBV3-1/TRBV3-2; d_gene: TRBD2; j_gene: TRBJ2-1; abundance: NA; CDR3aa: CASSTTSGGYDEQFF; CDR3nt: TGTGCCAGCAGCACAACTAGCGGGGGCTACGATGAGCAGTTCTTC
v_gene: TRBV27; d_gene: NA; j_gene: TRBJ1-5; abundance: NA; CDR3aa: CASSPTEYSNQPQHF; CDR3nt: TGTGCCAGCAGTCCGACGGAGTATAGCAATCAGCCCCAGCATTTT
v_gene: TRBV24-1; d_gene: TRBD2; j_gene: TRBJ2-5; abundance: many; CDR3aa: CATSALAGQETQYF; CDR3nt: TGTGCCACCAGTGCCCTAGCGGGGCAAGAAACCCAGTACTTC
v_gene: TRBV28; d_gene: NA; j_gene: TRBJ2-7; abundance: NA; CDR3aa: CASSSSGTLPYEQYF; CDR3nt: TGTGCCAGCAGTTCCTCCGGGACTTTGCCCTACGAGCAGTACTTC
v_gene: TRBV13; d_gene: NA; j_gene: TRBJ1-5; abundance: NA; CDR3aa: CASSLGEDQPQHF; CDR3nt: TGTGCCAGCAGCTTGGGGGAGGATCAGCCCCAGCATTTT
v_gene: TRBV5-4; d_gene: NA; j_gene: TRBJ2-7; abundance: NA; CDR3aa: CASSPKSGFEQYF; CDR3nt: TGTGCCAGCAGCCCAAAATCAGGGTTCGAGCAGTACTTC
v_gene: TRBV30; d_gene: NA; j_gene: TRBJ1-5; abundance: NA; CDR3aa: CAWRGAGGNQPQHF; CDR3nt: TGTGCCTGGAGGGGTGCAGGGGGCAATCAGCCCCAGCATTTT
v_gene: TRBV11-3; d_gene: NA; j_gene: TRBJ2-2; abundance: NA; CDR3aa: CASSPQGGAGELFF; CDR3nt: TGTGCCAGCAGCCCGCAAGGGGGGGCCGGGGAGCTGTTTTTT
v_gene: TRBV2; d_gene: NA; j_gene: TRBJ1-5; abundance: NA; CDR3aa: CASSNRDQPQHF; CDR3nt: TGTGCCAGCTCCAACCGGGATCAGCCCCAGCATTTT
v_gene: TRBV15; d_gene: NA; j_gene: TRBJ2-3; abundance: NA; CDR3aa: CATTQRALGTDTQYF; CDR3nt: TGTGCCACCACCCAAAGGGCCCTGGGCACAGATACGCAGTATTTT
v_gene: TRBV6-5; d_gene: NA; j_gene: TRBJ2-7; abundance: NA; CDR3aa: CATETGTASSYEQYF; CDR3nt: TGTGCCACCGAAACCGGGACGGCGAGCTCCTACGAGCAGTACTTC